The rows below give T cell receptor beta chains drawn from one sample of a study of OX40 agonist ivuxolimab in advanced cancers. This table comes from immunoSEQ multiplex PCR, and its TCRdb copy is limited to in-frame clones, with some not included. The sample records 48,000 or so clones, around nine tenths being singletons. Sequencing was performed on CD4+ or CD8+ T cells sorted from blood, taken in a trial of the OX40 agonist ivuxolimab. These receptors were taken from an adult with an advanced solid tumor such as melanoma, head and neck, liver or kidney cancer. The CDR3 runs from the conserved cysteine through the conserved F or W. The D gene is left open where the match is weak. Only part of the rows carry a size: once, few, many, or a class if the clone is expanded.

size	V	J	D	DNA	CDR3
NA	TRBV19	TRBJ2-5	NA	TGTGCCAGTAGTATCCGGGGGCTGGAAGAGACCCAGTACTTC	CASSIRGLEETQYF
NA	TRBV7-6	TRBJ2-7	NA	TGTGCCAGCAGCTTAAATCAGGGGCCATCGTCCGAGCAGTACTTC	CASSLNQGPSSEQYF
medium-sized	TRBV14	TRBJ2-5	TRBD2	TGTGCCAGCAGCTACGGGGGGGCGATACGAGAGACCCAGTACTTC	CASSYGGAIRETQYF
few	TRBV2	TRBJ2-7	TRBD1	TGTGCCAGCAGTGCCAGGACAGGTGCCTACGAGCAGTACTTC	CASSARTGAYEQYF
NA	TRBV6-5	TRBJ1-5	TRBD1	TGTGCCAGCAGCCGAGGGACAGGTTTCAATCAGCCCCAGCATTTT	CASSRGTGFNQPQHF
NA	TRBV13	TRBJ2-3	TRBD2	TGTGCCAGCAGCTCCCCAAGACTAGCGGGGGTCCCTAGCACAGATACGCAGTATTTT	CASSSPRLAGVPSTDTQYF
NA	TRBV19	TRBJ2-6	TRBD1	TGTGCCAGTAGCATCAATCCAGGGGGCTCTGGGGCCAACGTCCTGACTTTC	CASSINPGGSGANVLTF
NA	TRBV20-1	TRBJ2-1	NA	TGCAGTGCCTACAGGGTTCGAGAGCAGTTCTTC	CSAYRVREQFF
NA	TRBV5-1	TRBJ1-6	NA	TGCGCCAGCAGCTCCGGGACGGTCAATTCACCCCTCCACTTT	CASSSGTVNSPLHF
NA	TRBV7-9	TRBJ2-1	NA	TGTGCCAGCAGCGCCGCCCTTGTGGCGGGCAATGAGCAGTTCTTC	CASSAALVAGNEQFF
NA	TRBV11-2	TRBJ1-1	NA	TGTGCCAGCAGCTCTCGACAGAACACTGAAGCTTTCTTT	CASSSRQNTEAFF
NA	TRBV7-2	TRBJ1-2	TRBD1	TGTGCCAGCAGCTCCCGACAGGGGTATAGTGGCTACACCTTC	CASSSRQGYSGYTF
NA	TRBV5-4	TRBJ2-7	TRBD1	TGTGCCAGCAGTTACGGGACAGGGAGCTCCTACGAGCAGTACTTC	CASSYGTGSSYEQYF
NA	TRBV7-4	TRBJ1-3	TRBD1	TGTGCCAGCAGCGAAATGGGACAGAGCTCTGGAAACACCATATATTTT	CASSEMGQSSGNTIYF
NA	TRBV7-3	TRBJ2-1	NA	TGTGCCAGCAGCTCTTACCTCTACAATGAGCAGTTCTTC	CASSSYLYNEQFF
NA	TRBV7-7	TRBJ2-5	NA	TGTGCCAGCAGCCTAACCCCGGGGGAGTACCAAGAGACCCAGTACTTC	CASSLTPGEYQETQYF
NA	TRBV25-1	TRBJ2-5	TRBD1	TGTGCCAGCAGCACGGACAGGGTACAAGAGACCCAGTACTTC	CASSTDRVQETQYF
few	TRBV10-1	TRBJ2-3	NA	TGCGCCAGCAGTGATTCCTTTGGTTGGTATTTT	CASSDSFGWYF
NA	TRBV7-3	TRBJ2-6	TRBD2	TGTGCCAGCAGCCCCCGGACTAGCGGGACTGGGGCCAACGTCCTGACTTTC	CASSPRTSGTGANVLTF
NA	TRBV6-5	TRBJ1-5	NA	TGTGCCAGCAGTAGGAACAGAATAAATCAGCCCCAGCATTTT	CASSRNRINQPQHF
few	TRBV27	TRBJ1-5	TRBD1	TGTGCCAGCAGTACAGGGGTCGAGCGCAATCAGCCCCAGCATTTT	CASSTGVERNQPQHF
NA	TRBV19	TRBJ2-5	TRBD2	TGTGCCAGTAGTACCGGCACCCTAGCGGGGGTTGAGACCCAGTACTTC	CASSTGTLAGVETQYF
NA	TRBV5-3	TRBJ1-2	NA	TGTGCCAGAAGCTTGGGTCACTATGGCTACACCTTC	CARSLGHYGYTF
NA	TRBV5-1	TRBJ2-7	TRBD2	TGCGCCAGCAGCTTGGACGGACTAGCGGGGGGCTCCTACGAGCAGTACTTC	CASSLDGLAGGSYEQYF
NA	TRBV28	TRBJ2-5	TRBD2	TGTGCCAGCAGTTCCTCTAGCGGGGGGAAGGAGACCCAGTACTTC	CASSSSSGGKETQYF
NA	TRBV6-5	TRBJ1-3	NA	TGTGCCAGCTCCTATACTTGGGGGACTGGAAACACCATATATTTT	CASSYTWGTGNTIYF
once	TRBV19	TRBJ2-5	NA	TGTGCCAGTAGTATAGATTCCGGTAGCGCGACCCAGTACTTC	CASSIDSGSATQYF
NA	TRBV11-2	TRBJ2-6	NA	TGTGCCAGCAGCATCCCGACAGGTGGGGCCAACGTCCTGACTTTC	CASSIPTGGANVLTF
NA	TRBV5-1	TRBJ2-3	NA	TGCGCCAGCAGCAAGGACAAAAGCACAGATACGCAGTATTTT	CASSKDKSTDTQYF
NA	TRBV30	TRBJ2-3	TRBD2	TGTGCCTGGAGTGTTTTAGCGGGAGCGGCAGATACGCAGTATTTT	CAWSVLAGAADTQYF
NA	TRBV30	TRBJ2-3	TRBD2	TGTGCCTGGAGTGTGATGGCTAGCGGTTCTAGCACAGATACGCAGTATTTT	CAWSVMASGSSTDTQYF
NA	TRBV4-1	TRBJ2-5	NA	TGCGCCAGCAGCCAACAACTGATCCAAGAGACCCAGTACTTC	CASSQQLIQETQYF
NA	TRBV2	TRBJ1-2	TRBD1	TGTGCCAGGACGACAGGGGGTATTGGCTACACCTTC	CARTTGGIGYTF
NA	TRBV6-1	TRBJ2-1	NA	TGTGCCAGCAGGGGGACAAATAGTAATGAGCAGTTCTTC	CASRGTNSNEQFF
NA	TRBV5-4	TRBJ1-1	NA	TGTGCCAGCAGCCCCGACTCTGGACCAGACACTGAAGCTTTCTTT	CASSPDSGPDTEAFF
NA	TRBV15	TRBJ2-5	NA	TGTGCCACCAGCAGCTTCGGACTAAGAGAAGAGACCCAGTACTTC	CATSSFGLREETQYF
once	TRBV10-1	TRBJ1-1	NA	TGCGCCAGCAGTGAGTCTACAGGTAACACTGAAGCTTTCTTT	CASSESTGNTEAFF
NA	TRBV6-4	TRBJ2-3	TRBD2	TGTGCCAGCAGTGCGGGCGGGGGGAACACAGATACGCAGTATTTT	CASSAGGGNTDTQYF
few	TRBV6-5	TRBJ1-2	NA	TGTGCCAGCAGCCGGGACATAGGCTATGGCTACACCTTC	CASSRDIGYGYTF
NA	TRBV6-1	TRBJ1-6	TRBD1	TGTGCCGTCCGGGACAGGGAGGGTTCACCCCTCCACTTT	CAVRDREGSPLHF
NA	TRBV11-2	TRBJ2-2	NA	TGTGCCAGCAGCTTTAGGGGCGGGCTCGACACCGGGGAGCTGTTTTTT	CASSFRGGLDTGELFF
NA	TRBV11-2	TRBJ1-1	NA	TGTGCCAGCAGCTTAGGGGCTGGAAGGAACACTGAAGCTTTCTTT	CASSLGAGRNTEAFF
NA	TRBV28	TRBJ1-4	NA	TGTGCCATCCGCCTTCAGGGAGGGGATGAAAAACTGTTTTTT	CAIRLQGGDEKLFF
NA	TRBV13	TRBJ1-2	TRBD1	TGTGCCAGCAGCTCATGGGACAGGGAGGTTGGTGGCTACACCTTC	CASSSWDREVGGYTF
NA	TRBV5-3	TRBJ2-2	NA	TGTGCCAGAAGCTTGTTCGTGTACATTGAGGTTTCGAACACCGGGGAGCTGTTTTTT	CARSLFVYIEVSNTGELFF
NA	TRBV7-2	TRBJ1-3	NA	TGTGCCAGCAGCTTAGTCGGGGGGCCCGGAAACACCATATATTTT	CASSLVGGPGNTIYF
few	TRBV5-1	TRBJ2-1	TRBD2	TGCGCCAGCAGCTTGGCCGAGACTAGCGAGTCCTCCTACAATGAGCAGTTCTTC	CASSLAETSESSYNEQFF
NA	TRBV5-5	TRBJ1-5	NA	TGTGCCAGCGGCCACAGGGACCGGAATCAGCCCCAGCATTTT	CASGHRDRNQPQHF
NA	TRBV7-2	TRBJ1-2	TRBD1	TGTGCCAGCAGCTTAGTTGGGACAGGGGTTTACTATGGCTACACCTTC	CASSLVGTGVYYGYTF
NA	TRBV11-3	TRBJ2-1	TRBD1	TGTGCCAGCAGCCGGGACAGGGGACACAATGAGCAGTTCTTC	CASSRDRGHNEQFF
NA	TRBV18	TRBJ2-4	TRBD2	TGTGCCAGCTCACCCGGGACTAGCGGGAGCCCATTAGCCAAAAACATTCAGTACTTC	CASSPGTSGSPLAKNIQYF
NA	TRBV5-1	TRBJ1-4	NA	TGCGCCAGCAGAGACCTAGGGGGTGAAGAAAAACTGTTTTTT	CASRDLGGEEKLFF